The T cell receptor beta chain described here comes from a study of blood T cell repertoires in COVID-19. Trimming stripped 2 bases from V and 0 bases from J, with 5 bases between. There are 14 residues in the CDR3. Germline V gene sequence: CDR1 MNHNS, CDR2 SASEGT. TCRdb's table, derived via immunoSEQ multiplex PCR, lists solely in-frame clones and lacks some. Among 250,000 or so clones listed, roughly four fifths were seen once. The chain recombines TRBV6-1 with TRBJ2-1; no clear D. The receptor's source is a man in his forties or fifties who had recovered from COVID-19. The specimen was PBMCs or T cells enriched from blood (not recorded which). CDR3 sequence: CASSEKPSYNEQFF. The CDR3 DNA reads TGTGCCAGCAGTGAAAAGCCCTCCTACAATGAGCAGTTCTTC.